The 27 T cell receptor beta chains given below trace back to one sample, sequenced in a study of blood T cells in healthy people across ages. Primed by a sample-barcoded 5' primer and a J-beta primer mix, a second PCR proceeded for about 7 to 11 cycles. TCRdb recomputed calls from the 5' RACE reads with MiXCR, one row per CDR3 protein. Of around 1,000,000 distinct CDR3 sequences in the sample, about 23% are singletons; the top ten hold about 0.69%. These data also formed part of another study, on T cells of mothers and their children.

What was sequenced was blood. Every receptor here comes from a girl aged 2 to 10 in good health.

In DNA, the CDR3 is TGTGCCAGCAGCGCGGGATCTCAATTTGGAAACACCATATATTTT. Its protein is CASSAGSQFGNTIYF. The rearrangement joins TRBV7-9 to TRBJ1-3, with D unresolved. V lost 5 bases, J lost 3 bases, and 14 bases lay in between. From germline, CDR1 is SEHNR and CDR2 FQNEAQ (reference sequence). CDR3 length: 15 residues. The complete variable domain, with remaining parts taken from reference TRBV7-9 and TRBJ1-3, reads DTGVSQNPRHKITKRGQNVTFRCDPISEHNRLYWYRQTLGQGPEFLTYFQNEAQLEKSRLLSDRFSAERPKGSFSTLEIQRTEQGDSAMYLCASSAGSQFGNTIYFGEGSWLTVV.

The rearrangement uses TRBV20-1 and TRBJ2-7, with D unclear. Trimming shortened V by 5 bases and J by 2 bases, and 16 bases separated the two germline ends. CDR3 length equals 14 residues. Looked up from germline, CDR1 is DFQATT and CDR2 is SNEGSKA (reference sequence). CDR3 sequence (DNA): TGCAGTGCTTCCTCTAGAGATTCGCCCTACGAGCAGTACTTC. Protein sequence: CSASSRDSPYEQYF.

The chain couples TRBV29-1 to TRBJ2-5; 16 bases are a match to TRBD2. The DNA end is more similar to TRBJ2-1, so the J call may be wrong. The CDR3 covers 14 residues. The germline gives CDR1 SQVTM, CDR2 ANQGSEA. Here the CDR3 reads CSGKGLAGGPGQFF. The CDR3 region has the DNA TGCAGCGGGAAGGGACTAGCGGGAGGGCCCGGGCAGTTCTTC.

This clonotype showed up just a few times. The V gene is TRBV6-5, the J gene TRBJ1-1; 9 bases map to TRBD1. Trimming took 2 bases from V and 0 from J; bases not matched to a gene: 13. The CDR3 length is 19 residues. Germline lookup yields CDR1 MNHEY and CDR2 SVGAGI. The CDR3 loop is CASSYTTSHRGQMNTEAFF. The CDR3 DNA reads as TGTGCCAGCAGTTACACCACCTCACACAGGGGGCAAATGAACACTGAAGCTTTCTTT.

This clonotype showed up just a few times. The CDR3 loop reads CASSREAGSMNEQYF. The CDR3 nucleotides are TGTGCCAGCAGTAGAGAGGCCGGGAGTATGAACGAGCAGTACTTC. The V and J genes are TRBV6-4 and TRBJ2-7, with D possibly TRBD2 on 6 matching bases. V shed 5 bases and J shed 5 bases, with 19 bases lying between them. Germline-derived CDR1 and CDR2 are MRHNA and SNTAGT. The CDR3 runs to 15 residues.

The chain is built from TRBV6-5 and TRBJ2-3, with D unclear. This CDR3 spans 14 amino acids. Trimming removed 6 bases from V and 1 base from J, with 11 bases in between. Germline V lookup: CDR1 MNHEY, CDR2 SVGAGI. The CDR3 nucleotides are TGTGCCAGCAGGACCACCTTTGGCACAGATACGCAGTATTTT. As protein: CASRTTFGTDTQYF.

This chain links TRBV4-1 with TRBJ1-5; 9 positions agree with TRBD1. CDR1 MGHRA and CDR2 YSYEKL come from the germline V gene. Trimming cost V 2 bases and J 2 bases; bases outside gene matches: 13. This CDR3 region has 19 residues. CDR3 nucleotide sequence: TGCGCCAGCAGCCAAAGAGCGGGACAGGGACGTTCACGCAATCAGCCCCAGCATTTT. The encoded protein is CASSQRAGQGRSRNQPQHF.

The V call is TRBV2, the J call TRBJ2-1, with D tentatively TRBD2 (5 bases). Trimming cost V 10 bases and J 16 bases, with 14 bases left between them. CDR1 is SNHLY, CDR2 FYNNEI, per germline. The CDR3 totals 9 residues. CDR3 coding DNA: TGTGCCACCCGAGGGTTGCCCTTCTTC. Protein product: CATRGLPFF.

The J gene is TRBJ2-4, the V gene TRBV12-3 or TRBV12-4; no clear D. Trimming took 3 bases from V and 9 from J, leaving 9 bases between them. CDR3 length: 12 residues. The chain's CDR3 is CASSFPFGIQYF. Here the CDR3 DNA reads TGTGCCAGCAGTTTCCCCTTCGGCATTCAGTACTTC.

The V call is TRBV6-6, the J call TRBJ2-1; D is possibly TRBD1 (5 bases). V shed 2 bases and J shed 7 bases, with 15 bases lying between them. The length of the CDR3 is 15 residues. Germline loops: CDR1 MNHNY, CDR2 SVGAGI (reference sequence). The CDR3 nucleotides read TGTGCCAGCAGTTACACCCAGGGCTTAAAGAATGAGCAGTTCTTC. This encodes CASSYTQGLKNEQFF.

This clonotype came up a few times. J is TRBJ2-4 and V is TRBV28, with TRBD2 matching over 9 bases. The CDR3 extends over 20 amino acids. Germline CDR1 reads MDHEN; CDR2 reads SYDVKM. The trim removed 3 bases at V and 1 base at J, leaving 16 bases unmatched. The CDR3 nucleotides are TGTGCCAGCAGTTTGGTCTGGCGGGAGGGCCATGTTCAGGCCAAAAACATTCAGTACTTC. It yields the protein CASSLVWREGHVQAKNIQYF.

This clonotype was counted between two and nine times. The gene calls are TRBV5-1 and TRBJ1-6; 9 bases map to TRBD1. The J segment lost 6 bases and the V segment lost 0 bases, leaving 4 bases of the junction unmatched. The germline CDR1 and CDR2 sequences are SGHRS and YFSETQ. The CDR3 has 16 amino acids. CDR3 protein: CASSLVDRGSNSPLHF. CDR3 nucleotide sequence: TGCGCCAGCAGCTTGGTGGACAGGGGCTCTAATTCACCCCTCCACTTT.

This clonotype was counted between two and nine times. Compared with germline, one end of the junction differs, possibly owing to a read error. The chain combines TRBV7-7 with TRBJ2-5; D is ambiguous. CDR3 length: 15 amino acids. CDR1 is SSHAT and CDR2 is FNYEAQ in the germline V gene (reference sequence). The CDR3 coding sequence is TGTGCTAGCAGTCCCGGGCCTATTCTTCAAGAGACCCAGTACTTC. Residues: CASSPGPILQETQYF.

With respect to this clonotype: The junction does not match germline at one end; this may be a read error. This CDR3 is CASSLEDGGPTDTQYF. The CDR3 nucleotides read TGTGCTAGCAGCTTAGAGGACGGCGGACCCACAGATACGCAGTATTTT. This rearrangement joins TRBV7-7 to TRBJ2-3; no definite D call. The CDR3 runs 16 residues. Germline CDR1 and CDR2: SSHAT and FNYEAQ (reference sequence).

This clonotype came up a few times. The germline gene is not matched at one end of the junction; a read error may be the cause. This rearrangement joins TRBV12-3 or TRBV12-4 to TRBJ1-4; D remains ambiguous. CDR3 length equals 12 residues. The CDR3 nucleotides read TGTGCCAGCTGGGCGGCTAATGAAAAACCGTTTTTT. Translating gives CASWAANEKPFF.

This sequence joins TRBV7-6 and TRBJ2-3; TRBD2 aligns across 10 bases. The V gene end was trimmed by 5 bases and the J gene end by 4 bases; junction bases not matched to a gene: 6. Germline-derived CDR1 and CDR2 are SGHVS and FNYEAQ. CDR3 length: 15 amino acids. The CDR3 DNA reads as TGTGCCAGCAGCGACGGGACTAGCGTTGCAGATACGCAGTATTTT. It is translated as CASSDGTSVADTQYF.

The chain joins TRBV6-5 to TRBJ2-6; D uncertain. CDR3 length: 16 amino acids. V was shortened by 0 bases and J by 0 bases, with 6 bases between the two germline ends. Germline V gene data show CDR1 as MNHEY and CDR2 as SVGAGI. This CDR3 is CASSYSISSGANVLTF. The CDR3 DNA sequence: TGTGCCAGCAGTTACTCGATCTCCTCTGGGGCCAACGTCCTGACTTTC.

The V gene is TRBV9, the J gene TRBJ2-5; 7 positions match TRBD2. CDR1 SGDLS and CDR2 YYNGEE come from the germline V gene. CDR3 length: 14 amino acids. After removal of 0 bases from V and 5 bases from J, the junction contained 4 bases not matched to a gene. The DNA of the CDR3 is TGTGCCAGCAGCGTAGATGGGGGAGGGGAGACCCAGTACTTC. Translating it yields CASSVDGGGETQYF.

The V and J genes are TRBV4-2 and TRBJ2-5; TRBD1 might be the D (7 bases). V was trimmed by 4 bases and J by 4 bases, leaving 22 bases between them. This CDR3 spans 17 amino acids. The V gene's germline CDR1 is LGHNA and CDR2 YNFKEQ. The CDR3 is CASSREEGASGGETQYF. In DNA form, the CDR3 reads TGTGCCAGCAGCCGGGAGGAGGGGGCAAGTGGAGGAGAGACCCAGTACTTC.

The V call is TRBV11-1, the J call TRBJ2-5, with unresolved D. The end of the DNA fits TRBJ2-7 better, so the J call may be wrong. Germline V gene lookup returns CDR1 SGHAT and CDR2 FQDESV (reference sequence). The CDR3 has 15 amino acids. CDR3 coding DNA: TGTGCCAGCAGCTTATTTGGAGCAGAACCCTACGAGCAGTACTTC. This translates into CASSLFGAEPYEQYF.

The rearrangement uses TRBV20-1 and TRBJ2-1; 12 nucleotides align to TRBD2. The V gene end was trimmed by 0 bases and the J gene end by 4 bases; junction bases not matched to a gene: 1. Germline loops: CDR1 DFQATT, CDR2 SNEGSKA (reference sequence). CDR3 length: 15 amino acids. The CDR3 reads CSARDTSGGYNEQFF. The CDR3 region has the DNA TGCAGTGCTAGAGATACTAGCGGGGGGTACAATGAGCAGTTCTTC.

The chain employs TRBV12-3 or TRBV12-4 and TRBJ2-7; 16 positions match TRBD2. J was trimmed by 7 bases and V by 3 bases; bases with no gene match: 12. This CDR3 spans 18 amino acids. CDR3 nucleotides: TGTGCCAGCAGTTTCGTCCCGGGACTAGCGGGAGGGATTGAAGAGCAGTACTTC. Its protein product is CASSFVPGLAGGIEEQYF.

The chain employs TRBV5-1 and TRBJ2-5, with a weak D call TRBD2 (6 bases). CDR1 is SGHRS, CDR2 YFSETQ, per germline. V lost 7 bases and J lost 7, with 23 bases in between. The CDR3 covers 15 residues. This chain's CDR3 is CASRDLRGDVRTQYF. As DNA, the CDR3 is TGCGCCAGCCGGGACCTGCGGGGAGATGTGCGGACCCAGTACTTC.

This rearrangement joins TRBV7-8 to TRBJ2-1, with TRBD2 matching over 7 bases. Germline V gene sequence: CDR1 SGHVS, CDR2 FQNEAQ. The CDR3 loop spans 18 amino acids. J lost 7 bases, V lost 0 bases, and 15 bases had no gene match. The CDR3: CASSLARTRPAKGNEQFF. DNA of the CDR3: TGTGCCAGCAGCTTAGCGAGGACTAGACCAGCGAAGGGAAATGAGCAGTTCTTC.

This clonotype has just a few counts. The chain has TRBV12-3 or TRBV12-4 and TRBJ1-1; D is possibly TRBD1 (5 bases). V lost 8 bases to trimming and J lost 10 bases, with 26 bases between them. The CDR3 contains 15 residues. CDR3 DNA: TGTGCCAGCGGGCCCCTGGACACCGAAGGGTTGTTAGCTTTCTTT. Protein: CASGPLDTEGLLAFF.

J is TRBJ2-1 and V is TRBV29-1; D gene unclear. Per the germline V gene, CDR1 is SQVTM and CDR2 is ANQGSEA. The CDR3 contains 12 residues. V lost 4 bases to trimming and J lost 5 bases, with 9 bases between them. The CDR3 DNA sequence: TGCAGCGTTGGAAAAACCCACAATGAGCAGTTCTTC. This gives the protein CSVGKTHNEQFF.

This clonotype was detected a few times. The J gene is TRBJ2-1, the V gene TRBV5-1; 9 bases are a match to TRBD1. This CDR3 comprises 16 residues. Germline V CDR1 and CDR2: SGHRS, YFSETQ. J gave up 5 bases and V 0 bases, and 6 bases lay outside the gene matches. This CDR3 is CASSLGTGVVDNEQFF. In nucleotides, the CDR3 is TGCGCCAGCAGCTTGGGGACAGGGGTGGTGGACAATGAGCAGTTCTTC. Full variable domain (rest looked up from reference TRBV5-1 and TRBJ2-1): KAGVTQTPRYLIKTRGQQVTLSCSPISGHRSVSWYQQTPGQGLQFLFEYFSETQRNKGNFPGRFSGRQFSNSRSEMNVSTLELGDSALYLCASSLGTGVVDNEQFFGPGTRLTVL.